This is a list of T cell receptor beta chains from one sample in a study of PD-1 blockade in classical Hodgkin lymphoma. TCRdb's copy holds only in-frame clones and misses some; the assay was immunoSEQ multiplex PCR. Of fewer than 100,000 clones in the sample, 85% to 95% were seen once. The input for sequencing was peripheral blood mononuclear cells (PBMCs), taken before the fourth cycle of nivolumab. These TCRs come from a human donor with classical Hodgkin lymphoma. The CDR3 runs from the conserved cysteine through the conserved F or W. The order of the fields is D gene, clone size, V gene, J gene, CDR3 protein, CDR3 DNA. The D gene is left open where the match is weak. A row's size may be missing; if present it is once, few, many or a size class.

NA	NA	TRBV7-3	TRBJ2-7	CASSLMPGTPYEQYF	TGTGCCAGCAGCTTAATGCCGGGGACCCCCTACGAGCAGTACTTC
NA	few	TRBV4-1	TRBJ1-1	CASSPRDTEAFF	TGCGCCAGCAGCCCAAGGGACACTGAAGCTTTCTTT
NA	few	TRBV30	TRBJ2-2	CAWTGTWTGELFF	TGTGCCTGGACCGGGACGTGGACCGGGGAGCTGTTTTTT
TRBD2	NA	TRBV5-1	TRBJ2-3	CASSTQRTSPTDTQYF	TGCGCCAGCAGCACCCAACGGACTAGCCCCACAGATACGCAGTATTTT
NA	NA	TRBV5-4	TRBJ2-7	CARSFVRPLEQYF	TGTGCCAGAAGCTTTGTGCGACCCCTCGAGCAGTACTTC
NA	NA	TRBV19	TRBJ1-5	CASSQVLGVSNQPQHF	TGTGCCAGTAGCCAGGTTTTGGGGGTTAGCAATCAGCCCCAGCATTTT
NA	NA	TRBV5-1	TRBJ2-3	CASSFFVERAQYF	TGCGCCAGCAGCTTCTTCGTTGAGAGGGCGCAGTATTTT
TRBD1	NA	TRBV15	TRBJ2-7	CATSIRQGSYEQYF	TGTGCCACCAGTATCCGACAGGGCTCCTACGAGCAGTACTTC
NA	NA	TRBV19	TRBJ2-6	CASSLGDGVVLTF	TGTGCCAGTAGTTTGGGAGATGGGGTCGTCCTGACTTTC
TRBD2	NA	TRBV6-1	TRBJ2-3	CASSGLAGPSTDTQYF	TGTGCCAGCAGTGGTTTAGCGGGACCTAGCACAGATACGCAGTATTTT
TRBD1	NA	TRBV29-1	TRBJ1-4	CSGGTGRNEKLFF	TGCAGCGGGGGGACAGGGCGTAATGAAAAACTGTTTTTT
NA	few	TRBV27	TRBJ2-7	CASSGGYYEQYF	TGTGCCAGCAGTGGAGGGTACTACGAGCAGTACTTC
NA	NA	TRBV20-1	TRBJ2-7	CSAQSPEQYF	TGCAGTGCTCAAAGTCCCGAGCAGTACTTC
TRBD2	NA	TRBV28	TRBJ2-7	CASSLLAGTYEQYF	TGTGCCAGCAGTTTACTAGCGGGAACGTACGAGCAGTACTTC
TRBD1	NA	TRBV2	TRBJ2-2	CASSQTGPAGGELFF	TGTGCCAGCAGCCAGACAGGGCCCGCCGGGGGGGAGCTGTTTTTT
NA	NA	TRBV14	TRBJ1-2	CASSQETAPYGYTF	TGTGCCAGCAGCCAGGAGACGGCTCCCTATGGCTACACCTTC
NA	NA	TRBV29-1	TRBJ2-2	CSVDRQITGELFF	TGCAGCGTCGATAGACAGATCACCGGGGAGCTGTTTTTT
TRBD2	NA	TRBV5-1	TRBJ2-2	CASSPGLAGGGGELFF	TGCGCCAGCAGCCCAGGACTAGCGGGAGGTGGCGGGGAGCTGTTTTTT
NA	once	TRBV4-1	TRBJ2-7	CASSQVDFMPGGSYEQYF	TGCGCCAGCAGCCAAGTTGATTTCATGCCAGGTGGCTCCTACGAGCAGTACTTC
NA	NA	TRBV10-3	TRBJ2-5	CAISESIGGGETQYF	TGTGCCATCAGTGAGTCAATTGGGGGTGGCGAGACCCAGTACTTC
TRBD1	NA	TRBV18	TRBJ2-3	CASSPTAGTGSTDTQYF	TGTGCCAGCTCACCAACTGCCGGGACAGGAAGCACAGATACGCAGTATTTT
TRBD1	NA	TRBV6-5	TRBJ1-2	CASSYPGQGGGYTF	TGTGCCAGCAGTTACCCGGGACAGGGTGGAGGCTACACCTTC
NA	NA	TRBV10-3	TRBJ2-1	CAISESITVGDNEQFF	TGTGCCATCAGTGAGTCAATTACGGTGGGGGACAATGAGCAGTTCTTC
NA	NA	TRBV29-1	TRBJ2-3	CSVEGGSTDTQYF	TGCAGCGTTGAAGGAGGTAGCACAGATACGCAGTATTTT
NA	NA	TRBV5-4	TRBJ2-7	CASSRGGTVTYEQYF	TGTGCCAGCAGTCGCGGTGGGACGGTTACCTACGAGCAGTACTTC
NA	NA	TRBV19	TRBJ2-2	CASSMNSVGDTGELFF	TGTGCCAGTAGTATGAATTCAGTTGGGGACACCGGGGAGCTGTTTTTT
NA	NA	TRBV19	TRBJ2-3	CASSMEDSTDTQYF	TGTGCCAGTAGTATGGAAGATAGCACAGATACGCAGTATTTT
TRBD1	once	TRBV6-5	TRBJ1-4	CASSYSDRGEKLFF	TGTGCCAGCAGTTACTCGGACAGGGGCGAAAAACTGTTTTTT
NA	NA	TRBV11-2	TRBJ2-7	CASSLELGLTYEQYF	TGTGCCAGCAGCTTAGAACTGGGGCTCACCTACGAGCAGTACTTC
NA	NA	TRBV10-1	TRBJ2-3	CASSLTDTQYF	TGCGCCAGCAGTCTCACAGATACGCAGTATTTT
TRBD1	NA	TRBV9	TRBJ2-7	CASSPSDRGPSYEQYF	TGTGCCAGCAGCCCAAGTGACAGGGGCCCTTCCTACGAGCAGTACTTC
NA	NA	TRBV2	TRBJ1-2	CASSGGWAGYLYGYTF	TGTGCCAGCAGTGGGGGTTGGGCAGGTTACCTCTATGGCTACACCTTC
NA	NA	TRBV14	TRBJ2-1	CASSLRGGPYNEQFF	TGTGCCAGCAGTCTCAGGGGGGGGCCCTACAATGAGCAGTTCTTC
NA	NA	TRBV27	TRBJ1-2	CASSLFQGTGYGYTF	TGTGCCAGCAGTTTATTTCAGGGGACGGGCTATGGCTACACCTTC
NA	NA	TRBV6-5	TRBJ2-7	CASRYMSSYEQYF	TGTGCCAGCAGGTACATGAGCTCCTACGAGCAGTACTTC
NA	NA	TRBV27	TRBJ2-2	CASSLIQPTGELFF	TGTGCCAGCAGTTTAATACAGCCCACCGGGGAGCTGTTTTTT
TRBD2	NA	TRBV5-1	TRBJ2-1	CASSTRTSTDEQFF	TGCGCCAGCAGCACCAGGACTAGCACGGATGAGCAGTTCTTC